A selection of T cell receptor beta chains follows, all from one sample in a study of identical twins. TCRdb independently ran MiXCR on the 5' RACE reads; one entry per CDR3 protein. The sample shows a few hundred thousand distinct CDR3 sequences, approximately 9.6% of them seen only once. Separately, the same data were catalogued under a study of yellow fever vaccine responses in identical twins.

The material sequenced was PBMCs. These TCRs come from a woman aged 18-29 years in good health. CDR3s include the opening cysteine and the closing phenylalanine or tryptophan. A D gene is named only where the DNA matches it firmly. Some rows have no size entry. The others give once, few or many, or a class for an expanded clone.

TRBJ2-7 | many | TRBD2 | TRBV12-3/TRBV12-4 | 12 | TGTGCCAGCACCCTTGGACTAGCGTCGCAGTACTTC | CASTLGLASQYF
TRBJ2-7 | - | TRBD2 | TRBV7-2 | 15 | TGTGCCAGCAGCGCGAACACGGGAGGGGCCTACGAGCAGTACTTC | CASSANTGGAYEQYF
TRBJ2-7 | many | - | TRBV28 | 15 | TGTGCCAGCAGTTCACCGGGACGGAGCTCCTACGAGCAGTACTTC | CASSSPGRSSYEQYF
TRBJ1-3 | few | - | TRBV10-3 | 15 | TGTGCCATCAGTGAGCCAGGGGCGATTGGGTACACCATATATTTT | CAISEPGAIGYTIYF
TRBJ2-3 | many | TRBD2 | TRBV3-1 | 15 | TGTGCCAGCAGCCAACTAGCGGCTAGCACAGATACGCAGTATTTT | CASSQLAASTDTQYF
TRBJ2-7 | - | TRBD1 | TRBV19 | 15 | TGTGCCAGTGCTCCCTTCAGGGGGAGTACCTACGAGCAGTACTTC | CASAPFRGSTYEQYF
TRBJ2-2 | many | TRBD1 | TRBV20-1 | 15 | TGCAGTGCTAGAGCCCCGACAGGGGGCACCGGGGAGCTGTTTTTT | CSARAPTGGTGELFF
TRBJ2-3 | many | - | TRBV24-1 | 16 | TGTGCCACCAGTGATTTAATGGGGGATGCAGCAGATACGCAGTATTTT | CATSDLMGDAADTQYF
TRBJ2-7 | - | TRBD2 | TRBV7-8 | 15 | TGTGCCAGCAGCTTACCTAGCGGGGGACTCTACGAGCAGTACTTC | CASSLPSGGLYEQYF
TRBJ2-3 | many | TRBD2 | TRBV27 | 15 | TGTGCCAGCAGTTCCCCGGGGGGTAGCACAGATACGCAGTATTTT | CASSSPGGSTDTQYF
TRBJ2-2 | - | - | TRBV7-9 | 14 | TGTGCCAGCAGCTTCTACCCGAACACCGGGGAGCTGTTTTTT | CASSFYPNTGELFF
TRBJ1-1 | few | TRBD1 | TRBV2 | 13 | TGTGCCAGCAGCGAGACAGGGGCCACTGAAGCTTTCTTT | CASSETGATEAFF
TRBJ2-7 | few | - | TRBV5-6 | 17 | TGTGCCAGCAGCTTGCTGGGAGGAGGGCCCCGAGGGAACGAGCAGTACTTC | CASSLLGGGPRGNEQYF
TRBJ2-1 | few | TRBD2 | TRBV11-2 | 14 | TGTGCCAGCCAGAGACTAGCGGGAGTCAATGAGCAGTTCTTC | CASQRLAGVNEQFF
TRBJ2-3 | - | - | TRBV5-8 | 14 | TGTGCCAGCAGCTTGGGGGTTTCGGCGGATACGCAGTATTTT | CASSLGVSADTQYF
TRBJ2-2 | few | TRBD2 | TRBV7-9 | 15 | TGTGCCAGCAGCTTAAAACTAGCGGGGGCCGGGGAGCTGTTTTTT | CASSLKLAGAGELFF
TRBJ2-1 | few | - | TRBV20-1 | 12 | TGCAGTGCTAGCGGAATCTACAATGAGCAGTTCTTC | CSASGIYNEQFF
TRBJ1-1 | many | - | TRBV9 | 14 | TGTGCCAGCAGCGCGGGACTAATGAACACTGAAGCTTTCTTT | CASSAGLMNTEAFF
TRBJ2-7 | few | - | TRBV21-1 | 19 | TGTGCCAGCAGCAAAGAAGGGCTAGCGGGGGGGATTAAGTCCTACGAGCAGTACTTC | CASSKEGLAGGIKSYEQYF
TRBJ2-3 | few | - | TRBV12-3/TRBV12-4 | 15 | TGTGCCAGCAGTCCCCCCGTTAGCGGCACAGATACGCAGTATTTT | CASSPPVSGTDTQYF
TRBJ2-7 | many | TRBD2 | TRBV20-1 | 15 | TGCAGTGCTAGAGATCTGTCGGGACTAGAGGTCGAGCAGTACTTC | CSARDLSGLEVEQYF
TRBJ2-1 | few | - | TRBV7-2 | 12 | TGTGCCAGCAGCCTGTCTAGCAATGAGCAGTTCTTC | CASSLSSNEQFF
TRBJ1-2 | many | - | TRBV28 | 13 | TGTGCCAGCAGCCGGCGCCTGGACGGATCGGGGACCTTC | CASSRRLDGSGTF
TRBJ2-7 | many | - | TRBV11-1 | 14 | TGTGCCAGCAGCTTTCGGCAGTCGTCCCACGAGCAGTACTTC | CASSFRQSSHEQYF
TRBJ2-1 | - | - | TRBV10-3 | 13 | TGTGCCATCACGATCGGAGTGGGCAATGAGCAGTTCTTC | CAITIGVGNEQFF
TRBJ2-2 | many | - | TRBV5-1 | 14 | TGCGCCACCCCGCAGGGGGGATCGACCGGGGAGCTGTTTTTT | CATPQGGSTGELFF
TRBJ2-7 | many | TRBD1 | TRBV6-6 | 13 | TGTGCCAGCTTGGACAGGAGCTCCTACGAGCAGTACTTC | CASLDRSSYEQYF
TRBJ2-7 | - | TRBD2 | TRBV27 | 16 | TGTGCCAGCAGTTCGCTCCCGGGACTAGCGGGAGGGCCGGAGTACTTC | CASSSLPGLAGGPEYF
TRBJ2-3 | - | TRBD1 | TRBV14 | 17 | TGTGCCAGCAGCCAAATTCCCGGGACAGCCATCACAGATACGCAGTATTTT | CASSQIPGTAITDTQYF
TRBJ2-3 | - | - | TRBV4-3 | 13 | TGCGCCAGCAGCCACGCACTCACAGATACGCAGTATTTT | CASSHALTDTQYF
TRBJ2-1 | many | TRBD2 | TRBV20-1 | 14 | TGCAGTGCTCCCCGGCGGGGGGGCTCTCATGAGCAGTTCTTC | CSAPRRGGSHEQFF
TRBJ2-7 | - | - | TRBV6-2/TRBV6-3 | 12 | TGTGCCAGCAGCAATGAGTCCTACGAGCAGTACTTC | CASSNESYEQYF
TRBJ2-5 | - | TRBD2 | TRBV6-4 | 16 | TGTGCCAGCAGTGAATCCGCAGCGGGAGGAAAAGAGACCCAGTACTTC | CASSESAAGGKETQYF
TRBJ2-7 | - | - | TRBV6-2/TRBV6-3 | 16 | TGTGCCAGCAAACCATATGGGAATGGCAGCTCCTACGAGCAGTACTTC | CASKPYGNGSSYEQYF
TRBJ2-1 | many | - | TRBV5-8 | 12 | TGTGCCAGCAGTCATCGGGGTGGTGAGCAGTTCTTC | CASSHRGGEQFF
TRBJ2-6 | - | TRBD1 | TRBV6-5 | 15 | TGTGCCAGCAGTTACCTTGGACAGGTGGCCAACGTCCTGACTTTC | CASSYLGQVANVLTF
TRBJ2-3 | many | TRBD2 | TRBV9 | 14 | TGTGCCAGCAGCGTAGGGGACTACACAGATACGCAGTATTTT | CASSVGDYTDTQYF
TRBJ1-2 | many | - | TRBV7-9 | 14 | TGTGCCAGCAGCTTGATCAGGGATCACTATGGCTACACCTTC | CASSLIRDHYGYTF
TRBJ1-1 | many | TRBD1 | TRBV27 | 15 | TGTGCCAGCAGTAACCTAGAAGGGGGCAGGACTGAAGCTTTCTTT | CASSNLEGGRTEAFF
TRBJ1-2 | few | - | TRBV5-1 | 13 | TGCGCCAGCAGCTTGGACGGCGTTGATGGCTACACCTTC | CASSLDGVDGYTF
TRBJ2-5 | - | TRBD2 | TRBV20-1 | 18 | TGCAGTGGATCTGGACACCCGGGACTAGCGGGAATCCAAGAGACCCAGTACTTC | CSGSGHPGLAGIQETQYF